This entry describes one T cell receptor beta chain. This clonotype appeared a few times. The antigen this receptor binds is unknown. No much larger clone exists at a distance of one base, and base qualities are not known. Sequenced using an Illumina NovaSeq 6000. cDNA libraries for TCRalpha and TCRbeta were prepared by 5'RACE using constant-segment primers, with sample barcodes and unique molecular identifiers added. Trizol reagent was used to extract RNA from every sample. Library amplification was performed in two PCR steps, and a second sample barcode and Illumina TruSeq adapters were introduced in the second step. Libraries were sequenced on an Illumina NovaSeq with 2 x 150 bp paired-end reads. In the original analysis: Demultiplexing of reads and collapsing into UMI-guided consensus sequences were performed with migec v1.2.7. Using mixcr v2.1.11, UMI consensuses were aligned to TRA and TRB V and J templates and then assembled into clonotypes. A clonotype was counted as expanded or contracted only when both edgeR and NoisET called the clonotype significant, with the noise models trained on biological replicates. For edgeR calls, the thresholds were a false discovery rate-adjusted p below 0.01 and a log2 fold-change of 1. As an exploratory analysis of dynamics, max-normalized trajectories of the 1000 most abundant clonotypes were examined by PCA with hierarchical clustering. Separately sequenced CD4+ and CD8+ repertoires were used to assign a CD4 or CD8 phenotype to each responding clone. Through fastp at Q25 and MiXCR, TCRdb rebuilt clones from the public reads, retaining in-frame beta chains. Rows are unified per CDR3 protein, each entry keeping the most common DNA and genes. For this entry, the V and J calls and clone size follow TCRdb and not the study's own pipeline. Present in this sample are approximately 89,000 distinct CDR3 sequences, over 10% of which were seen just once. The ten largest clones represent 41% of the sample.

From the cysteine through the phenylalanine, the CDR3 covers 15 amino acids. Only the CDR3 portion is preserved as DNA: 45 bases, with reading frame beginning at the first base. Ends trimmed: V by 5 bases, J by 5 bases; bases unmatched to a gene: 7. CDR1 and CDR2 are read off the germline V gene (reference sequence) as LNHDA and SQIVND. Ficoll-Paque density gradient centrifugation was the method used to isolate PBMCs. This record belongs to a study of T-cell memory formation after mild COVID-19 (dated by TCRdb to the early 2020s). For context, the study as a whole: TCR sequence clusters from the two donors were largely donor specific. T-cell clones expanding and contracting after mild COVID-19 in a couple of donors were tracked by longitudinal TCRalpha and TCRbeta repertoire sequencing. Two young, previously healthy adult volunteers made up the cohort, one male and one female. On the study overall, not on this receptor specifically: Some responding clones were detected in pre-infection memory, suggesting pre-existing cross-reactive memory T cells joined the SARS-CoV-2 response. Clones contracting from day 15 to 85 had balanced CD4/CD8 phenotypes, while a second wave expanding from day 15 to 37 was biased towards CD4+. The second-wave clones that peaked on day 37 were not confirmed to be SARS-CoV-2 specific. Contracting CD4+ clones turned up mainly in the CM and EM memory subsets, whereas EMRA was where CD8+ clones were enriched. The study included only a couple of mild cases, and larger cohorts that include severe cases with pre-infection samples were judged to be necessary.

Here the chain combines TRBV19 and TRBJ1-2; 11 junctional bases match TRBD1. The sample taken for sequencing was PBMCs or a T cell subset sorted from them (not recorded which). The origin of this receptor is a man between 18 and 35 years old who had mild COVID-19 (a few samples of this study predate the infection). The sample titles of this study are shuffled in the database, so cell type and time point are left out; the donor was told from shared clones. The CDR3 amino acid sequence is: CASSPWTGGNYGYTF. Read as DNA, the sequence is TGTGCCAGTAGTCCATGGACAGGGGGCAATTATGGCTACACCTTC.